Shown below are 28 T cell receptor beta chains from a single sample sequenced in a study of CXCR3-negative and CXCR3-positive naive CD8 T cells. It was by 5' RACE with UMI labels that the TRB cDNA libraries were prepared. TCRdb re-called the 5' RACE reads and shows each CDR3 protein once, DNA omitted. This table lists tens of thousands of distinct CDR3 sequences. The material sequenced was naive CXCR3- CD8+ T cells from blood. Sample subset: CD45RO-CCR7+CD27+CD95- naive CD8+ T cells lacking CXCR3 (TNR3-). The receptors derive from a human donor in good health. Some clones in this sample may be carry-over from other donors' samples.

The gene calls are TRBV29-1 and TRBJ2-7; TCRdb outputs TRBD1, but without DNA this stays unchecked. The CDR3 is made up of 15 amino acids. Germline V CDR1 and CDR2: SQVTM, ANQGSEA. The CDR3 loop reads CSVEDVGDKSYEQYF.

This chain connects TRBV3-1 to TRBJ2-7; as DNA is missing, the TRBD2 call by TCRdb cannot be tested. From germline, CDR1 is LGHDT and CDR2 YNNKEL (reference sequence). The CDR3 totals 14 residues. CDR3 loop: CASSQDLAGNEQYF.

The chain recombines TRBV12-3 or TRBV12-4 with TRBJ2-2. The CDR3 has 12 residues. The CDR3 protein is CASSLVTGELFF.

This sequence joins TRBV6-5 and TRBJ2-7; TCRdb calls TRBD1, which cannot be checked without DNA. The germline V gene has CDR1 MNHEY and CDR2 SVGAGI. This CDR3 contains 12 residues. CDR3 in amino acids: CASTGQGYEQYF.

V usage is TRBV5-6 and J usage is TRBJ2-1; TCRdb gives TRBD2 as the D gene, but with no DNA this cannot be confirmed. CDR1 and CDR2 from the germline V gene are SGHDT and YYEEEE. This CDR3 has 18 residues. CDR3 loop: CASSQRWASGEWGNEQFF.

The chain couples TRBV6-2 or TRBV6-3 to TRBJ1-1. The CDR3 is 14 amino acids. Germline CDR1 and CDR2: MNHEY and SVGEGT. The CDR3 reads CASSRSSVWTEAFF.

The chain couples TRBV20-1 to TRBJ1-1; TCRdb's D call of TRBD1 is untestable without DNA. Germline V gene data show CDR1 as DFQATT and CDR2 as SNEGSKA (reference sequence). The CDR3 extends over 13 amino acids. Here the CDR3 reads CSATDRMNTEAFF.

The rearrangement joins TRBV15 to TRBJ2-5. Looked up from germline, CDR1 is LNHNV and CDR2 is YYDKDF (reference sequence). This CDR3 spans 15 amino acids. The CDR3 here is CATSRDFVSQETQYF.

This chain connects TRBV29-1 to TRBJ2-2; TCRdb indicates TRBD2, and absent DNA this call remains unverified. CDR3 length equals 15 residues. Looked up from germline, CDR1 is SQVTM and CDR2 is ANQGSEA. Here the CDR3 reads CSVGTSGRNTGELFF.

The chain's CDR3 is CSASSGHRPFYEQYF. The V gene is TRBV20-1, the J gene TRBJ2-7; TCRdb proposes TRBD1, but this gene call is untestable without DNA. The CDR3 has 15 residues. The germline V gene has CDR1 DFQATT and CDR2 SNEGSKA (reference sequence).

J is TRBJ1-1 and V is TRBV27. There are 15 residues in the CDR3. The V gene's germline CDR1 is MNHEY and CDR2 SMNVEV (reference sequence). CDR3 region: CASRNNPPSNTEAFF.

The chain couples TRBV20-1 to TRBJ2-7. Germline V lookup: CDR1 DFQATT, CDR2 SNEGSKA (reference sequence). This CDR3 region has 14 residues. The CDR3 here is CSARAVTRTYEQYF.

The chain recombines TRBV29-1 with TRBJ1-2; absent DNA, TCRdb's TRBD1 call cannot be checked. The CDR3 length is 14 residues. CDR1 and CDR2 (germline): SQVTM, ANQGSEA. CDR3 sequence reads: CSVEDQGPMGGYTF.

This chain joins TRBV25-1 and TRBJ2-6; without DNA, the TCRdb call of TRBD1 cannot be checked. Germline loops: CDR1 MGHDK, CDR2 SYGVNS. The CDR3 contains 18 residues. This chain's CDR3 is CASTGQVEVAPGANVLTF.

The chain is built from TRBV29-1 and TRBJ1-2; TCRdb picks TRBD1, but there is no DNA to check that call. CDR1 is SQVTM, CDR2 ANQGSEA, per germline. CDR3 length equals 13 residues. Here the CDR3 reads CSARGQGANGYTF.

The chain uses TRBV29-1 and TRBJ2-4; TCRdb selects TRBD1, and the lack of DNA leaves this call unchecked. The CDR3 spans 13 residues. Per the germline V gene, CDR1 is SQVTM and CDR2 is ANQGSEA. This chain's CDR3 is CSSLDREKNIQYF.

The chain carries TRBV7-8 and TRBJ2-3; lacking DNA, the TRBD2 call made by TCRdb goes unchecked. This CDR3 region has 17 residues. Germline-derived CDR1 and CDR2 are SGHVS and FQNEAQ. CDR3: CASSPLTAVPSTDAQYF.

This chain connects TRBV7-2 to TRBJ2-1; TCRdb outputs TRBD2, but without DNA this stays unchecked. CDR1 SGHTA and CDR2 FQGNSA come from the germline V gene. The CDR3 length is 17 residues. CDR3 sequence reads: CASRRKGLGGFDNEQFF.

The rearrangement joins TRBV6-1 to TRBJ2-1; TCRdb's D gene call, TRBD1, goes unchecked for lack of DNA. The CDR3 is 21 amino acids. CDR1 is MNHNS, CDR2 SASEGT, per germline. CDR3 region: CASSEWREDRGSSIFWNEQFF.

CDR3 residues: CASSYLAGLTNEQYF. V gene TRBV6-6 combines with J gene TRBJ2-7; with no DNA, the TCRdb D assignment of TRBD2 cannot be verified. The CDR3 has 15 residues. The germline V gene encodes CDR1 MNHNY and CDR2 SVGAGI (reference sequence).

The chain recombines TRBV5-1 with TRBJ2-4; TCRdb calls TRBD1, which cannot be checked without DNA. Per the germline V gene, CDR1 is SGHRS and CDR2 is YFSETQ. This CDR3 is 17 amino acids long. This CDR3 is CASSPGPFTDNVGIQYF.

The V gene is TRBV7-9, the J gene TRBJ2-7; TCRdb's D call of TRBD2 is untestable without DNA. The CDR3 totals 14 residues. The germline V gene encodes CDR1 SEHNR and CDR2 FQNEAQ (reference sequence). The CDR3 protein is CASTPPGNSYEQYF.

CDR3 region: CASSTHGGAQFF. J is TRBJ2-1 and V is TRBV5-6; TCRdb gives TRBD1 as the D gene, but with no DNA this cannot be confirmed. Germline V gene data show CDR1 as SGHDT and CDR2 as YYEEEE. This CDR3 is 12 amino acids long.

The chain joins TRBV4-3 to TRBJ1-1. The CDR3 is made up of 15 amino acids. CDR1 and CDR2 from the germline V gene are LGHNA and YSLEER. The CDR3 is CSSSQGVGGGTEAFF.

The chain carries TRBV29-1 and TRBJ2-3; TCRdb calls TRBD2, which cannot be checked without DNA. This CDR3 is built from 16 residues. The germline V gene encodes CDR1 SQVTM and CDR2 ANQGSEA. CDR3 sequence: CSVALTSGGPTDTQYF.

The chain has TRBV7-9 and TRBJ2-1. CDR1 and CDR2 (germline): SEHNR, FQNEAQ (reference sequence). The CDR3 contains 12 residues. CDR3 in amino acids: CASSFGVYEQFF.

The rearrangement joins TRBV20-1 to TRBJ2-1; TCRdb selects TRBD1, and the lack of DNA leaves this call unchecked. Germline V gives CDR1 DFQATT, CDR2 SNEGSKA (reference sequence). This CDR3 is built from 14 residues. CDR3 protein: CSAHGQIITTEQFF.

CDR3 amino acids: CASSPRGPTSGRNNEQFF. This rearrangement joins TRBV5-1 to TRBJ2-1; the TCRdb call, TRBD2, lacks DNA for checking. This CDR3 region has 18 residues. The germline V gene encodes CDR1 SGHRS and CDR2 YFSETQ.